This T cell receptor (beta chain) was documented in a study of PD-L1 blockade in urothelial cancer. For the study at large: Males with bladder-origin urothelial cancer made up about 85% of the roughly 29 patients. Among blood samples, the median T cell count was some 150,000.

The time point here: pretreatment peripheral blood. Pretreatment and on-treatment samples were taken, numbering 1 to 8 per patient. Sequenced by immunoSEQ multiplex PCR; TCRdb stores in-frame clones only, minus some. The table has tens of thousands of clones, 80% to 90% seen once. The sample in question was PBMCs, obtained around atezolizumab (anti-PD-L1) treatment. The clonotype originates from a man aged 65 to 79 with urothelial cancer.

CDR3 DNA: TGCGCCAGCAGTCGGACAGTTTACAATGAGCAGTTCTTC. Translating gives CASSRTVYNEQFF. This sequence joins TRBV10-1 and TRBJ2-7; a weak D match, TRBD1 (6 bases). The J call is uncertain, as TRBJ2-1 better fits the DNA end. The CDR3 totals 13 residues. The germline V gene encodes CDR1 WNHNN and CDR2 SYGVQD (reference sequence).